Below are 18 T cell receptor beta chains sequenced from a single sample in a study of T-cell reconstitution after alpha-beta-depleted transplantation in children. During its preparation, the TCRbeta library received unique molecular identifiers. TCRdb re-analysed the PCR reads in MiXCR, keeping a single row per CDR3 protein. The sample yields roughly 180,000 distinct CDR3 sequences, around 10% seen once. The source material was PBMCs, sampled before TCRalphabeta/CD19-depleted stem cell transplant. These receptors came from a boy between 2 and 10 years old with acute myeloid leukemia, due to receive a stem cell transplant.

This clonotype was observed at least ten times. The chain carries TRBV5-6 and TRBJ2-1; D gene uncertain. Germline CDR1 SGHDT, CDR2 YYEEEE. This CDR3 is 15 amino acids long. Trimming shortened V by 1 base and J by 9 bases, and 17 bases separated the two germline ends. As DNA, the CDR3 is TGTGCCAGCAGCTTGTTCATAGGAATGTTGGGTGAGCAGTTCTTC. It specifies CASSLFIGMLGEQFF.

This clonotype was seen at least ten times. V and J are TRBV5-5 and TRBJ2-6; no clear D gene. Germline CDR1 is SGHKS and CDR2 is YYEKEE (reference sequence). The ends were cut back, 3 bases at V and 3 bases at J, with 10 bases in the middle. This CDR3 spans 15 amino acids. The CDR3 region is CASSWSSNGANVLTF. CDR3 DNA: TGTGCCAGCAGCTGGTCGTCTAATGGGGCCAACGTCCTGACTTTC.

This clonotype was detected many times. The rearrangement uses TRBV3-1 and TRBJ2-1; D is ambiguous. V was cut by 8 bases and J by 2 bases, with 4 bases left in between. Germline V gives CDR1 LGHDT, CDR2 YNNKEL (reference sequence). This CDR3 is built from 11 residues. The CDR3 DNA is TGTGCCAGCGCCCCCTACAATGAGCAGTTCTTC. Protein sequence: CASAPYNEQFF.

This clonotype has ten or more counts. The genes are TRBV2 and TRBJ2-1; D is ambiguous. The V end lost 6 bases, the J end lost 0 bases, and 9 bases lay between the germline ends. Germline V gives CDR1 SNHLY, CDR2 FYNNEI. The CDR3 runs to 14 residues. This CDR3 is CASRGLSSYNEQFF. CDR3 DNA sequence: TGTGCCAGCAGGGGTCTAAGCTCCTACAATGAGCAGTTCTTC.

This clonotype was recorded many times. The chain combines TRBV29-1 with TRBJ2-1; D uncertain. Trimming shortened V by 4 bases and J by 9 bases, and 19 bases separated the two germline ends. The CDR3 is made up of 14 amino acids. The germline V gene has CDR1 SQVTM and CDR2 ANQGSEA. The DNA for the CDR3 is TGCAGCGTTGCCCTAGGCGGTCAATACGGTGAGCAGTTCTTC. Encoded protein: CSVALGGQYGEQFF.

This clonotype was picked up many times. The chain uses TRBV20-1 and TRBJ1-1, with no clear D. The CDR3 is made up of 14 amino acids. The germline CDR1 and CDR2 sequences are DFQATT and SNEGSKA (reference sequence). V dropped 2 bases and J dropped 0 bases, with 10 bases sitting between them. CDR3: CSARRVGLNTEAFF. Here the CDR3 DNA reads TGCAGTGCTAGAAGAGTAGGTTTGAACACTGAAGCTTTCTTT.

This clonotype appeared many times. The chain employs TRBV9 and TRBJ2-3; either TRBD1 or TRBD2 may supply D (6 bases each). The germline CDR1 and CDR2 sequences are SGDLS and YYNGEE. V was cut by 4 bases and J by 5 bases, with 26 bases left in between. The CDR3 runs to 18 residues. CDR3 sequence reads: CASSLRPLPWGAGDTQYF. In DNA form, the CDR3 reads TGTGCCAGCAGCCTCCGACCCCTCCCCTGGGGGGCCGGAGATACGCAGTATTTT.

This clonotype was seen a few times. The V gene is TRBV20-1, the J gene TRBJ1-5; 8 bases agree with TRBD1. CDR1 is DFQATT, CDR2 SNEGSKA, per germline (reference sequence). The ends lost 5 bases at V and 2 bases at J; junction bases unmatched: 2. The CDR3 totals 13 residues. The CDR3 sequence: CSADRGGNQPQHF. The CDR3 DNA reads TGCAGTGCTGACAGGGGTGGCAATCAGCCCCAGCATTTT.

There are many counts of this clonotype. The chain uses TRBV12-3 or TRBV12-4 and TRBJ2-1; maybe TRBD2 (6 bases). Trimming removed 7 bases at V and 7 bases at J, with 17 bases between. The CDR3 has 14 residues. CDR3: CASNFALARNEQFF. In DNA, the CDR3 is TGTGCCAGCAACTTTGCACTAGCCCGGAATGAGCAGTTCTTC.

This clonotype was observed many times. The rearrangement uses TRBV7-8 and TRBJ2-2; a possible D gene is TRBD2 (7 bases). The germline V gene encodes CDR1 SGHVS and CDR2 FQNEAQ. The CDR3 spans 15 residues. V gave up 5 bases and J gave up 3 bases, with 13 bases separating them. The CDR3 here is CASSRRGGDTGELFF. CDR3 nucleotide sequence: TGTGCCAGCAGCCGCAGGGGAGGGGACACCGGGGAGCTGTTTTTT.

This clonotype came up a few times. The J gene is TRBJ2-7, the V gene TRBV20-1; unclear D gene. V dropped 4 bases and J dropped 0 bases, with 7 bases sitting between them. Germline loops: CDR1 DFQATT, CDR2 SNEGSKA (reference sequence). The CDR3 is made up of 12 amino acids. The CDR3 reads CSATWSSYEQYF. The CDR3 DNA reads as TGCAGTGCTACCTGGTCCTCCTACGAGCAGTACTTC.

For this clonotype: A much larger clonotype is one base distant, so this may be a read error. The rearrangement uses TRBV20-1 and TRBJ2-3, with D unclear. CDR1 DFQATT and CDR2 SNEGSKA come from the germline V gene (reference sequence). There are 12 residues in the CDR3. CDR3 DNA sequence: TGCAGTGCTAGTCACAGACCAGATACGCAGTCTTTT. Amino acids: CSASHRPDTQSF.

This clonotype was recorded many times. The rearrangement uses TRBV12-3 or TRBV12-4 and TRBJ2-1, with a weak D call TRBD2 (5 bases). This CDR3 region has 14 residues. V gave up 6 bases and J gave up 7 bases, with 16 bases separating them. CDR3 amino acids: CASSKEAESNEQFF. The CDR3 DNA reads TGTGCCAGCAGCAAGGAGGCTGAGTCGAATGAGCAGTTCTTC.

Many counts were recorded for this clonotype. V usage is TRBV29-1 and J usage is TRBJ1-1; 11 nucleotides match TRBD1. The length of the CDR3 is 14 residues. CDR1 is SQVTM and CDR2 is ANQGSEA in the germline V gene. Trimming took 7 bases from V and 3 from J; bases not matched to a gene: 7. CDR3 sequence: CSGGTGGSDTEAFF. In nucleotides, the CDR3 is TGCAGCGGGGGGACAGGGGGATCGGACACTGAAGCTTTCTTT.

In its sample, this clonotype was seen many times. The V gene is TRBV18, the J gene TRBJ2-7; D remains unclear. Germline CDR1 reads KGHSH; CDR2 reads LQKENI. Trimming cost V 3 bases and J 6 bases, with 15 bases left between them. The CDR3 runs to 14 residues. CDR3 in amino acids: CASSPRLAPGEQYF. The CDR3, as DNA: TGTGCCAGCTCACCCCGACTCGCCCCGGGCGAGCAGTACTTC.

This clonotype was found many times. V and J are TRBV27 and TRBJ1-2, with D uncertain. The CDR3 totals 11 residues. Looked up from germline, CDR1 is MNHEY and CDR2 is SMNVEV (reference sequence). Trimming left V 4 bases short and J 8 bases short, with 8 bases between. CDR3: CASSSGTGYTF. The CDR3 region has the DNA TGTGCCAGCAGTTCGGGAACAGGCTACACCTTC.

This clonotype was seen at least ten times. The chain combines TRBV29-1 with TRBJ1-1, with a weak D call TRBD1 (5 bases). The CDR3 loop spans 14 amino acids. Trimming removed 2 bases from V and 2 bases from J, with 12 bases in between. Germline CDR1 SQVTM, CDR2 ANQGSEA. CDR3 amino acids: CSVESWGGNTEAFF. The CDR3 region has the DNA TGCAGCGTTGAATCCTGGGGGGGAAACACTGAAGCTTTCTTT.

This clonotype was seen ten or more times. The chain has TRBV4-1 and TRBJ2-5, with 7 bases fitting TRBD2. Trimming cost V 4 bases and J 5 bases; bases outside gene matches: 7. The CDR3 is 14 residues long. Germline V gives CDR1 MGHRA, CDR2 YSYEKL. The CDR3 is CASSRLGEGETQYF. CDR3 in DNA: TGCGCCAGCAGCCGGTTGGGGGAGGGGGAGACCCAGTACTTC.